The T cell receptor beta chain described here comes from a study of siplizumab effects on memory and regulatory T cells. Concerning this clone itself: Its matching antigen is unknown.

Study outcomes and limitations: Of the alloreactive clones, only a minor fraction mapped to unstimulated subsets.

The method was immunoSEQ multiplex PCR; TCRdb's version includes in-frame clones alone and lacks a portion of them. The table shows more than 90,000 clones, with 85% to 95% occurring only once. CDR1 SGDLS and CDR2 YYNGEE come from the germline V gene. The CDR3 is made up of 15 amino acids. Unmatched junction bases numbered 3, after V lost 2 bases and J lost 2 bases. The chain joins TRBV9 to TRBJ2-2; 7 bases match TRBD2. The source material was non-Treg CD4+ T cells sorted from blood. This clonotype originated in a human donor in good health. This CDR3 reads CASSVGTINTGELFF. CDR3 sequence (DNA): TGTGCCAGCAGCGTGGGGACTATAAACACCGGGGAGCTGTTTTTT.